The sequence of this TCR beta chain was determined in a study of T-cell reconstitution after alpha-beta-depleted transplantation in children. Germline V gives CDR1 SGHRS, CDR2 YFSETQ. The junction had 4 bases not matched to a gene; V was cut back by 2 bases and J by 5 bases. The length of the CDR3 is 15 residues. Unique molecular identifiers were incorporated when the TCRbeta library was constructed. TCRdb processed the PCR reads anew with MiXCR; each CDR3 protein has one entry. The sample shows 81,000 or so distinct CDR3 sequences, 15% of them seen only once. The sequencing used PBMCs, mostly from graft donor cells, collected 180 days after TCRalphabeta/CD19-depleted stem cell transplant. This clonotype was sampled from a male patient aged 2-10 years who had a stem cell transplant for acute lymphoblastic leukemia, so the T cells may come from the graft donor. This chain links TRBV5-1 with TRBJ1-4; 9 positions agree with TRBD1. The CDR3 coding sequence is TGCGCCAGCAGCTTACAGGGACAGGGAAATGAAAAACTGTTTTTT. It specifies CASSLQGQGNEKLFF.